This T cell receptor beta chain was documented in a study of cytomegalovirus exposure and HLA in healthy donors. The CDR3 is made up of 16 amino acids. Germline trimming cut 5 bases from V and 3 bases from J; bases unmatched to any gene: 10. Germline loops: CDR1 MDHEN, CDR2 SYDVKM. PCR primers comprised 60 Vbeta and 13 Jbeta primers. Profiling relied on immunoSEQ multiplex PCR, and the TCRdb table lists in-frame clones only, not all of them. The table lists about 200,000 clones, 80% to 90% of them singletons. Sequenced sample: PBMCs. This receptor was identified in a woman in her thirties in good health and CMV-seronegative. V and J are TRBV28 and TRBJ1-5; the match to TRBD1 covers 7 bases. CDR3 in amino acids: CASSQTLGQPNQPQHF. The CDR3 nucleotides are TGTGCCAGCAGTCAAACATTGGGACAGCCCAATCAGCCCCAGCATTTT.